Listed below are T cell receptor beta chains from one sample, sequenced in a study of brain metastases from non-small cell lung cancer. Method: immunoSEQ multiplex PCR; TCRdb's copy keeps in-frame clones and lacks some. The table shows a few thousand clones, with around 90% occurring only once. Sequences were obtained from primary lung tumor tissue. All receptors come from a donor aged 40 or over with non-small cell lung cancer. Each CDR3 is given with its conserved first and last residue. The D gene is left open where the match is weak. For some rows the clone size is stated as once, few or many, or as a class when expanded; others skip it.

D gene	V gene	J gene	clone size	CDR3 DNA	CDR3 protein
TRBD1	TRBV6-1	TRBJ1-2	.	TGTGCCAGCAGTGAGCCGGGACAGGGGAACTATGGCTACACCTTC	CASSEPGQGNYGYTF
.	TRBV7-2	TRBJ1-5	.	TGTGCCAGCAGCTTACAGAGTTCTGATCAGCCCCAGCATTTT	CASSLQSSDQPQHF
.	TRBV10-1	TRBJ1-1	few	TGCGCCACCAGTCGGGCGGTGAACACTGAAGCTTTCTTT	CATSRAVNTEAFF
TRBD1	TRBV7-8	TRBJ1-4	.	TGTGCCAGCAGCTTAACGACAGGGTATGAAAAACTGTTTTTT	CASSLTTGYEKLFF
.	TRBV10-1	TRBJ1-1	.	TGCGCCAGCAGTGATTTCGGCAGGTTGGACACTGAAGCTTTCTTT	CASSDFGRLDTEAFF
.	TRBV29-1	TRBJ1-4	.	TGCAGCGTGATCCTAGGTACGGATGAAAAACTGTTTTTT	CSVILGTDEKLFF
.	TRBV7-9	TRBJ1-6	.	TGTGCCAGCAGCTTAGCGCTGGGGGGGCCTTATAATTCACCCCTCCACTTT	CASSLALGGPYNSPLHF
.	TRBV29-1	TRBJ1-2	.	TGCAGCGTTTCGACAGGCTCCGGGGGAGGCTACACCTTC	CSVSTGSGGGYTF
TRBD2	TRBV7-9	TRBJ2-7	.	TGTGCCAGCAGCCCCGAGGGGCGGGAGTACGACGAGCAGTACTTC	CASSPEGREYDEQYF
TRBD1	TRBV7-8	TRBJ1-4	.	TGTGCCAGCGGCGTCGCAGGGGGGGGGCGCGAAAAACTGTTTTTT	CASGVAGGGREKLFF
.	TRBV20-1	TRBJ1-1	once	TGCAGTGCTAGAGGGAACACTGAAGCTTTCTTT	CSARGNTEAFF